This entry describes one TCR beta chain. The assay was immunoSEQ multiplex PCR, and TCRdb's table has in-frame clones only and misses some. Of roughly 56,000 clones listed, roughly 93% are singletons. Trimming pared 0 bases from V and 6 bases from J, leaving 7 bases between. Looked up from germline, CDR1 is SGDLS and CDR2 is YYNGEE. This CDR3 is 13 amino acids long. This sample stems from a study of siplizumab effects on memory and regulatory T cells. J is TRBJ2-1 and V is TRBV9; D unresolved. The TCR comes from a human donor in good health. The sample comprised CD8+ T cells sorted from blood. The CDR3 sequence: CASSVEVGNEQFF. CDR3 coding DNA: TGTGCCAGCAGCGTAGAGGTTGGCAATGAGCAGTTCTTC.